The T cell receptor (beta chain) described here comes from a study of neurological immune-mediated disorders. Germline CDR1 and CDR2: SGHRS and YFSETQ. There are 17 residues in the CDR3. Healthy controls comprised blood bank volunteers in Maryland, USA. The authors made cDNA by 5'RACE with 10-nucleotide random UMIs. TCRdb re-analysed the 5' RACE reads in MiXCR, keeping a single row per CDR3 protein. The data contain tens of thousands of distinct CDR3 sequences, less than 8.5% of them seen just once; the ten biggest clones take up 4.4%. With regard to this clonotype: One junction end disagrees with the germline gene, perhaps due to a read error.

This clonotype was obtained from a middle-aged woman in good health. The sample taken for sequencing was PBMCs. V and J are TRBV5-1 and TRBJ1-3; D may be TRBD1 (6 bases). The CDR3 DNA reads as TGCGCCAGCAGCCGCGGACAGCCCAAGCCATCTGGAAACAACATATATTTT. The encoded protein is CASSRGQPKPSGNNIYF.